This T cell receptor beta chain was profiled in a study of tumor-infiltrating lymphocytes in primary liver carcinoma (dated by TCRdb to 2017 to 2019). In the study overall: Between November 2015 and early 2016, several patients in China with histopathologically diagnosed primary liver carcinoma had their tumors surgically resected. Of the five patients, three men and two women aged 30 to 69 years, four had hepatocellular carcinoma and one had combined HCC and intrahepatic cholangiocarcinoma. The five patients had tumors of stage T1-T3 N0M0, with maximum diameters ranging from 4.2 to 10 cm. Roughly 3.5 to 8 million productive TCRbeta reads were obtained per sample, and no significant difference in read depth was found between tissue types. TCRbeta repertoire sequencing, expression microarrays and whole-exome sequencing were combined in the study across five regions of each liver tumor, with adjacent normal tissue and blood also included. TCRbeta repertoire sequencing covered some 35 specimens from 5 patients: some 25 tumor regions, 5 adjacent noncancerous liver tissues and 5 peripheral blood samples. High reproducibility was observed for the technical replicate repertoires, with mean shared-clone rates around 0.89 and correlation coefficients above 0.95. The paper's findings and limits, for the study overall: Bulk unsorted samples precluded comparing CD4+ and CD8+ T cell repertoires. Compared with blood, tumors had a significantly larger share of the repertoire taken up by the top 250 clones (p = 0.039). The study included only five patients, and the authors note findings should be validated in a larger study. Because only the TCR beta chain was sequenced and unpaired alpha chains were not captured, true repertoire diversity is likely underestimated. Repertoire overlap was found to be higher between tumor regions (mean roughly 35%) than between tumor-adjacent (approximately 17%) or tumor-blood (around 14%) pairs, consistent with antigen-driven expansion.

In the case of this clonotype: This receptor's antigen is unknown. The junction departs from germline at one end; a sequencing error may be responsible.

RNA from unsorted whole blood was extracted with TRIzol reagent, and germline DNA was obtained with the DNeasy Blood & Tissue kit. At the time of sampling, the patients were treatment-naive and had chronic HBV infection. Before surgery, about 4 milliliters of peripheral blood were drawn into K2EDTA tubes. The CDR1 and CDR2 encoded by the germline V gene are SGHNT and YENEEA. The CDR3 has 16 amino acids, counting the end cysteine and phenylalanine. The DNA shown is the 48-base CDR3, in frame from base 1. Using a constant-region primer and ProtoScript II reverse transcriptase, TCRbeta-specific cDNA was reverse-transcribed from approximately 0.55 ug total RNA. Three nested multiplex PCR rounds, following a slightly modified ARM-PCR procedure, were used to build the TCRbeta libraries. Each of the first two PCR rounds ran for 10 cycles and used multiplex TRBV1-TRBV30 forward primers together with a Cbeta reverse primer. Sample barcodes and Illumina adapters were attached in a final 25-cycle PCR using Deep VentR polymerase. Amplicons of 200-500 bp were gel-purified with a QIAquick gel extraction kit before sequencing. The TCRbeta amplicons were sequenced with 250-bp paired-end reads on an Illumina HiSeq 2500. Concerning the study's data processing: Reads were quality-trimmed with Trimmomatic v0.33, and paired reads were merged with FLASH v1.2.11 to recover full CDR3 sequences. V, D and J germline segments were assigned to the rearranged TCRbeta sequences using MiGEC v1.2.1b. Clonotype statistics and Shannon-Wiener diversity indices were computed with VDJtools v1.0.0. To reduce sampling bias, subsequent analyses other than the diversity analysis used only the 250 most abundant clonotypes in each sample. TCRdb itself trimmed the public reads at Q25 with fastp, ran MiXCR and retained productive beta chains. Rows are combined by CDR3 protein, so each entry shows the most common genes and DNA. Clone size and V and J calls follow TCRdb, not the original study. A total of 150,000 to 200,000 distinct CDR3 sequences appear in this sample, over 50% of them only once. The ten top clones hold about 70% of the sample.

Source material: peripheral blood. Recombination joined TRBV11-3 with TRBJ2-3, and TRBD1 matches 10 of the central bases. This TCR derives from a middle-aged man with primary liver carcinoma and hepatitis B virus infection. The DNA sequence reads TGCGCCAGCAGCGGCGGAGGACAGGGGGGGGCAGATACGCAGTATTTT. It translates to CASSGGGQGGADTQYF. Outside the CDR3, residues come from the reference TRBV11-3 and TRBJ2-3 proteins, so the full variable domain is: EAGVVQSPRYKIIEKKQPVAFWCNPISGHNTLYWYLQNLGQGPELLIRYENEEAVDDSQLPKDRFSAERLKGVDSTLKIQPAELGDSAVYLCASSGGGQGGADTQYFGPGTRLTVL.